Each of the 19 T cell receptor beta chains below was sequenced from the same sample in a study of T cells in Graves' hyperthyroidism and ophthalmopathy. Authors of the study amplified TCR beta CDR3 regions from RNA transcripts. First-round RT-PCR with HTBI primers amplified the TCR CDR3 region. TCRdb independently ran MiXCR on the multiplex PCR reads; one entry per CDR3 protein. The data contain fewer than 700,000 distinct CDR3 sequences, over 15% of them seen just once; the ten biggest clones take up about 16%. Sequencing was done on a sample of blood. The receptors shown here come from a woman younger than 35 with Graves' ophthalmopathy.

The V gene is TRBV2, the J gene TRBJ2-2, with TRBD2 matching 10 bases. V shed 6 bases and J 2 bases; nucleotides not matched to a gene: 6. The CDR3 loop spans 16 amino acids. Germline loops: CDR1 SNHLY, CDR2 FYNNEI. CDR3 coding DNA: TGTGCCAGCAGCGGACTAGCGGCTATAAACACCGGGGAGCTGTTTTTT. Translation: CASSGLAAINTGELFF.

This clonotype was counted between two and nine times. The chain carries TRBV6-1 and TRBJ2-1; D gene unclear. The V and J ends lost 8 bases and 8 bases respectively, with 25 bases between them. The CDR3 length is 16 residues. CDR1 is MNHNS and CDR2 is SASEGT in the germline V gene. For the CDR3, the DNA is TGTGCCAGCCACCCCCTCGTGTCTGCGGTAGGTTATGAGCAGTTCTTC. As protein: CASHPLVSAVGYEQFF.

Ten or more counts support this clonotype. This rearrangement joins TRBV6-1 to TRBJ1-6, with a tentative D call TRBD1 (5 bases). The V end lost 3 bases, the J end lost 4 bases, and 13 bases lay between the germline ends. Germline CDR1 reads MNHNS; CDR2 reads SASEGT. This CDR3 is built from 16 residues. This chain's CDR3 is CASSDTGTEYNSPLHF. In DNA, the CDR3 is TGTGCCAGCAGTGACACCGGGACGGAATATAATTCACCCCTCCACTTT.

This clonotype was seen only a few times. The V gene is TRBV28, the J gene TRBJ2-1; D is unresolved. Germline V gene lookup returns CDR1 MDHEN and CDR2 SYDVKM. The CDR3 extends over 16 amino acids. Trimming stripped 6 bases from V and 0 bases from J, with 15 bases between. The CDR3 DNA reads TGTGCCAGCAGCTTGTATCAGACGAGCTCCTACAATGAGCAGTTCTTC. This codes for CASSLYQTSSYNEQFF.

The CDR3 nucleotides are TGCAGCGCCACCTTACTAGCGGAGTTATACTATGAGCAGTTCTTC. This translates into CSATLLAELYYEQFF. The chain carries TRBV29-1 and TRBJ2-1, with TRBD2 identical over 8 bases. V gave up 7 bases and J gave up 8 bases; unmatched junction bases: 16. The germline CDR1 and CDR2 sequences are SQVTM and ANQGSEA. The CDR3 has 15 amino acids.

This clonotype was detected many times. CDR3 in amino acids: CASMEGPNTEAFF. CDR3 nucleotides: TGCGCCAGCATGGAGGGTCCGAACACTGAAGCTTTCTTT. The genes are TRBV10-1 and TRBJ1-1; D is unclear. V lost 7 bases and J 1 base, leaving 10 bases between the germline ends. This CDR3 region has 13 residues. The V gene's germline CDR1 is WNHNN and CDR2 SYGVQD (reference sequence).

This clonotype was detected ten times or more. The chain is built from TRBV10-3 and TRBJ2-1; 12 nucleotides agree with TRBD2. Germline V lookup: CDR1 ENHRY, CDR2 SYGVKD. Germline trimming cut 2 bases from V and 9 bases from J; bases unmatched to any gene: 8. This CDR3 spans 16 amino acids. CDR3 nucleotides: TGTGCCATCAGTGAGGTTGATCTAGCGGGGGGGCCTGAGCAGTTCTTC. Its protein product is CAISEVDLAGGPEQFF.

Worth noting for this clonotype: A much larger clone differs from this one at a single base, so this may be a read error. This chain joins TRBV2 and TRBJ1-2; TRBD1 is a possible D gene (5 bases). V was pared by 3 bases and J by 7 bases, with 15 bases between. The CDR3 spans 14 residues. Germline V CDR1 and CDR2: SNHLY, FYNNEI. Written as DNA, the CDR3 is TGTGCCAGCAGTGAGGACGGGGGGGTCTTTGGCTACACCTTC. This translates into CASSEDGGVFGYTF.

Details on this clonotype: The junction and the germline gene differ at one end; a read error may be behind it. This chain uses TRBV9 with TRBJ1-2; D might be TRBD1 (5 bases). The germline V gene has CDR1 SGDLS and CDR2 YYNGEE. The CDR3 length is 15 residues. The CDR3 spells CAGSRTGTARGGYTF. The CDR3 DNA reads TGTGCCGGCAGCAGAACCGGGACGGCGAGGGGCGGCTACACCTTC.

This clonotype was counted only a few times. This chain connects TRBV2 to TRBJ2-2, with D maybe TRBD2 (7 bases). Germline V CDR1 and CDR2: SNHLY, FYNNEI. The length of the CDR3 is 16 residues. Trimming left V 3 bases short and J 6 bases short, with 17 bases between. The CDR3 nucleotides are TGTGCCAGCAGTGATCGGTTACAGGGAGGGTCCGGGGAGCTGTTTTTT. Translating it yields CASSDRLQGGSGELFF.

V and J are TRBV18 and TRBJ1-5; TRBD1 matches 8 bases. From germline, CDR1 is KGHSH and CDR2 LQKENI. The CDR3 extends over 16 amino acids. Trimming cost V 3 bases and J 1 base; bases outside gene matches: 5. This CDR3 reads CASSPDRGGSNQPQHF. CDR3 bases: TGTGCCAGCTCACCTGACAGGGGTGGGAGCAATCAGCCCCAGCATTTT.

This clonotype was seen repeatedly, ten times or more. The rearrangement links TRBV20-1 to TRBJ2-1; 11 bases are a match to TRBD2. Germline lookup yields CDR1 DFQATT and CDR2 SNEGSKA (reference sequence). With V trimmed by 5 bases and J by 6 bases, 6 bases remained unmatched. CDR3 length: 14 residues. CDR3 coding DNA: TGCAGTGCTTTACTAGCGGGAGCAGTCAATGAGCAGTTCTTC. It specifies CSALLAGAVNEQFF.

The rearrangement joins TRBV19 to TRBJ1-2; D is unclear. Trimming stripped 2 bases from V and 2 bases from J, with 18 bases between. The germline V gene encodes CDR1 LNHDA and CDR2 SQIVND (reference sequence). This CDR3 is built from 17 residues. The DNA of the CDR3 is TGTGCCAGTAGTATAAAGTGGGTGTCTGCGGCGAACTATGGCTACACCTTC. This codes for CASSIKWVSAANYGYTF.

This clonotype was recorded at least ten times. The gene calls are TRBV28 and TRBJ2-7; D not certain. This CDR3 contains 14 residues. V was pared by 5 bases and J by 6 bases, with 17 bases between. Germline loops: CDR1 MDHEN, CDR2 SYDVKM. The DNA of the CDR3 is TGTGCCAGCAGTCCGACCCCCCAGGTCGGCGAGCAGTACTTC. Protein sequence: CASSPTPQVGEQYF.

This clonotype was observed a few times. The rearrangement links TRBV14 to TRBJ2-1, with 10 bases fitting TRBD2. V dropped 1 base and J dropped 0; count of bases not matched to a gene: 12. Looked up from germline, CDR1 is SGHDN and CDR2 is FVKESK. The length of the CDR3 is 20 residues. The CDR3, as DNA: TGTGCCAGCAGCCAAGGACCGCGAGCGGGGGGGCTCGGCTCCTACAATGAGCAGTTCTTC. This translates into CASSQGPRAGGLGSYNEQFF. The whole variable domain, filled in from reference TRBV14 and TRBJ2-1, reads EAGVTQFPSHSVIEKGQTVTLRCDPISGHDNLYWYRRVMGKEIKFLLHFVKESKQDESGMPNNRFLAERTGGTYSTLKVQPAELEDSGVYFCASSQGPRAGGLGSYNEQFFGPGTRLTVL.

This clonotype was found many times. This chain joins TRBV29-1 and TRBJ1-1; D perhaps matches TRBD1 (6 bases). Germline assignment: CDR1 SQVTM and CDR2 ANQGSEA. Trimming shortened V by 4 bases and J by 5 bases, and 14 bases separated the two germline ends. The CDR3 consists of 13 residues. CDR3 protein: CSVAPTGETEAFF. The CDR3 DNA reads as TGCAGCGTTGCCCCGACAGGAGAGACTGAAGCTTTCTTT.

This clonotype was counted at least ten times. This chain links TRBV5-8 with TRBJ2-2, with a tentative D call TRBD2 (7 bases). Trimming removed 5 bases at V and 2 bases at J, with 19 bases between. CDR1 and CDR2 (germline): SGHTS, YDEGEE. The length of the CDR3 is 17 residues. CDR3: CASSQPWGGTNTGELFF. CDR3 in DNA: TGTGCCAGCAGTCAACCCTGGGGAGGGACAAACACCGGGGAGCTGTTTTTT.

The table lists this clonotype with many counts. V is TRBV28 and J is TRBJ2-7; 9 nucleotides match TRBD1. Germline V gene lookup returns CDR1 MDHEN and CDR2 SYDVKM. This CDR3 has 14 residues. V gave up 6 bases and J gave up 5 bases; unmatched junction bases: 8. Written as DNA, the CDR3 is TGTGCCAGCAGCTGGACAGGGGTCGCCAACGAGCAGTACTTC. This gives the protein CASSWTGVANEQYF.

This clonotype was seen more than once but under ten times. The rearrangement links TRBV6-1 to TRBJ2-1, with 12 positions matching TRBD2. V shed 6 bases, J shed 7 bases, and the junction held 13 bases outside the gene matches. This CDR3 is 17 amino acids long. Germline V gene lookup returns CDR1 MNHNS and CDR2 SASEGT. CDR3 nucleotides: TGTGCCAGCAGCCCAACCTTTCTAGCGGGGGGGAGTAATGAGCAGTTCTTC. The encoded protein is CASSPTFLAGGSNEQFF.